These 9 T cell receptor beta chains were all obtained from the same sample, sequenced in a study of blood T cell repertoires in COVID-19. Assay: immunoSEQ multiplex PCR; the TCRdb copy retains only in-frame clones and omits some. The sample has about 440,000 clones; roughly 87% are singletons. The sequenced sample consisted of PBMCs or T cells enriched from blood (not recorded which). These receptors originate from a woman in her late teens or twenties with acute COVID-19.

The chain carries TRBV10-2 and TRBJ1-1; perhaps TRBD1 as D (6 bases). The CDR3 runs to 14 residues. Trimming removed 2 bases from V and 4 bases from J, with 11 bases in between. CDR1 is WSHSY and CDR2 is SAAADI in the germline V gene. CDR3 sequence: CASSEGQRSTEAFF. CDR3 bases: TGCGCCAGCAGTGAGGGACAGCGCTCCACTGAAGCTTTCTTT.

The chain joins TRBV6-1 to TRBJ2-7; TRBD1 might be the D (5 bases). The CDR3 consists of 14 residues. V lost 2 bases to trimming and J lost 1 base, with 9 bases between them. Germline V gene data show CDR1 as MNHNS and CDR2 as SASEGT. The CDR3 is CASSERQGSYEQYF. The CDR3 DNA sequence: TGTGCCAGCAGTGAAAGGCAGGGATCCTACGAGCAGTACTTC.

The chain carries TRBV5-1 and TRBJ2-1, with TRBD2 identical over 8 bases. Trimming took 0 bases from V and 6 from J; bases not matched to a gene: 5. This CDR3 comprises 15 residues. CDR1 is SGHRS, CDR2 YFSETQ, per germline. CDR3 sequence: CASSLDAGGLNEQFF. CDR3 coding DNA: TGCGCCAGCAGCTTGGATGCGGGAGGACTCAATGAGCAGTTCTTC.

This CDR3 is CATSRRGTDNEAFF. CDR3 coding DNA: TGTGCCACCAGCAGAAGGGGGACAGATAATGAAGCTTTCTTT. This rearrangement joins TRBV15 to TRBJ1-1, with 7 bases lining up with TRBD1. V shed 2 bases and J 7 bases; nucleotides not matched to a gene: 7. From germline, CDR1 is LNHNV and CDR2 YYDKDF (reference sequence). This CDR3 has 14 amino acids.

This chain uses TRBV6-4 with TRBJ2-5; the match to TRBD1 covers 9 bases. This CDR3 comprises 14 residues. Germline values: CDR1 MRHNA, CDR2 SNTAGT. The V segment lost 3 bases and the J segment 5 bases; nucleotides outside the gene matches: 4. The CDR3 nucleotides read TGTGCCAGCAGTGAACCCGGGACAGGGGAGACCCAGTACTTC. It specifies CASSEPGTGETQYF.

This clone was counted a few times. CDR3 residues: CASSRSYANTGELFF. The CDR3 DNA is TGTGCCAGCAGTCGAAGCTACGCGAACACCGGGGAGCTGTTTTTT. V gene TRBV11-2 combines with J gene TRBJ2-2; D not resolved. V lost 6 bases to trimming and J lost 0 bases, with 11 bases between them. Germline V gene data show CDR1 as SGHAT and CDR2 as FQNNGV. This CDR3 contains 15 residues.

The rearrangement links TRBV28 to TRBJ1-2; D ambiguous. Germline CDR1 and CDR2: MDHEN and SYDVKM. Trimming took off 5 bases at V and 3 bases at J, with 13 bases between the two ends. This CDR3 has 14 amino acids. CDR3 DNA sequence: TGTGCCAGCAGTCCGCTAAGACAAGACTATGGCTACACCTTC. Translation gives CASSPLRQDYGYTF.

The rearrangement links TRBV28 to TRBJ2-3; 8 bases match TRBD2. Germline CDR1 and CDR2: MDHEN and SYDVKM. After removal of 2 bases from V and 5 bases from J, the junction contained 6 bases not matched to a gene. The CDR3 runs to 15 residues. The CDR3 here is CASSLPGGRLDTQYF. The CDR3 coding sequence is TGTGCCAGCAGTTTACCGGGAGGGCGGTTAGATACGCAGTATTTT.

In this sample, this clone turned up a few times. The chain is built from TRBV7-8 and TRBJ2-5, with TRBD1 matching over 7 bases. The CDR3 is 12 residues long. From germline, CDR1 is SGHVS and CDR2 FQNEAQ. Unmatched junction bases numbered 0, after V lost 3 bases and J lost 5 bases. CDR3 bases: TGTGCCAGCAGCTTGGACAGGGAGACCCAGTACTTC. This codes for CASSLDRETQYF.